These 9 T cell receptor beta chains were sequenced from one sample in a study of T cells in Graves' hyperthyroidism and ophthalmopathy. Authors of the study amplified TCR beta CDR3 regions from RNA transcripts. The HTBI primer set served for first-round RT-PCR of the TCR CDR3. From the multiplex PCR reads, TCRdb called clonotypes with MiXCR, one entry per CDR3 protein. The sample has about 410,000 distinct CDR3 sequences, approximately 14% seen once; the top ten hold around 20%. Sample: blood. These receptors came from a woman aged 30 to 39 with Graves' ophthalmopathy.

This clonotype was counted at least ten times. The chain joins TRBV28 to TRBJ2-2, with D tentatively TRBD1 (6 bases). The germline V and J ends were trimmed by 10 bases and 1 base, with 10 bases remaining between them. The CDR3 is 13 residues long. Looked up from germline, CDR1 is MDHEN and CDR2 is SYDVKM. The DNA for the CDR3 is TGTGCCACTCCGGGACAGAACACCGGGGAGCTGTTTTTT. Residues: CATPGQNTGELFF.

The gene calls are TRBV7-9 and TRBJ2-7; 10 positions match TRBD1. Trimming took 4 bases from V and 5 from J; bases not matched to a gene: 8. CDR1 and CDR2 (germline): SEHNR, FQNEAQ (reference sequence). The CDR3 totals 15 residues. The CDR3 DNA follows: TGTGCCAGCAGCTCCTTAACAGGGACAGGGGACGAGCAGTACTTC. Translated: CASSSLTGTGDEQYF.

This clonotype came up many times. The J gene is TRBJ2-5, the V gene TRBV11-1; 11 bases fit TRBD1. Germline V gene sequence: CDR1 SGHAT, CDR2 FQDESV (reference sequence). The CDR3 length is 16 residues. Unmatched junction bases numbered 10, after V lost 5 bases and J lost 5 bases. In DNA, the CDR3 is TGTGCCAGCAGCACCGGACAGGGGGCTATTGTGGAGACCCAGTACTTC. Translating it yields CASSTGQGAIVETQYF.

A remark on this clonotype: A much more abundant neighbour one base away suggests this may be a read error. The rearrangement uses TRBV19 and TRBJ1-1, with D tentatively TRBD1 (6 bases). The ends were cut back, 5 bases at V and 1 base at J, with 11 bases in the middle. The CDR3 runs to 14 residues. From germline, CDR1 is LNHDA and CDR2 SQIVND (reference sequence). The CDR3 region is CASSAGTTNTEAFF. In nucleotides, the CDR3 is TGTGCCAGTAGTGCGGGGACAACGAACACTGAAGCTTTCTTT.

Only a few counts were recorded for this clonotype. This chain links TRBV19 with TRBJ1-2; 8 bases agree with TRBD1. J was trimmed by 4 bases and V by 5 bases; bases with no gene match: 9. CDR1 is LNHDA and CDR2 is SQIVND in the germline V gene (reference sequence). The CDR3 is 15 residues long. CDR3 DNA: TGTGCCAGTAGTCGAGACAGGGGATTCCGCTATGGCTACACCTTC. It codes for CASSRDRGFRYGYTF. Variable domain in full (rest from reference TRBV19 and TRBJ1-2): DGGITQSPKYLFRKEGQNVTLSCEQNLNHDAMYWYRQDPGQGLRLIYYSQIVNDFQKGDIAEGYSVSREKKESFPLTVTSAQKNPTAFYLCASSRDRGFRYGYTFGSGTRLTVV.

The CDR3 spells CASSPRTGGVADTQYF. As DNA, the CDR3 is TGTGCCAGCTCACCACGGACAGGGGGCGTGGCAGATACGCAGTATTTT. This chain links TRBV18 with TRBJ2-3, with 11 bases matching TRBD1. The CDR3 spans 16 residues. The junction had 4 bases not matched to a gene; V was cut back by 1 base and J by 4 bases. Germline V gene data show CDR1 as KGHSH and CDR2 as LQKENI.

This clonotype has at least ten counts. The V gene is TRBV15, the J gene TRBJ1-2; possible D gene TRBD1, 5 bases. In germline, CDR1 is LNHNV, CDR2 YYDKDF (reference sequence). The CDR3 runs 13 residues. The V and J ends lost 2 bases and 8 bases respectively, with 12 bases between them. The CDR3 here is CATSRNRDGGYTF. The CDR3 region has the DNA TGTGCCACCAGCAGAAATAGGGACGGCGGCTACACCTTC.

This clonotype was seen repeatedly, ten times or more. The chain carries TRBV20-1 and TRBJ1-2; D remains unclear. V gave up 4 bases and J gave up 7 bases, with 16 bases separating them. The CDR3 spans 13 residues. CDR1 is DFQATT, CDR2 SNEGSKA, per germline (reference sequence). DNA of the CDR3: TGCAGTGCTATAGTCACGCCCCGCGGTGGCTACACCTTC. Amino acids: CSAIVTPRGGYTF.

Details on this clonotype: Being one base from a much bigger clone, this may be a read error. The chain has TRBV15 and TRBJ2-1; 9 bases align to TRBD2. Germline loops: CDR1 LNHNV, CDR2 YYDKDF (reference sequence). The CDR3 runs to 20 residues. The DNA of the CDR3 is TGTGCCACCAGCAGAGGAGGGGAGCGGGGGGCCCAAAGCTCCTACAATGAGCGGTTCTTC. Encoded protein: CATSRGGERGAQSSYNERFF. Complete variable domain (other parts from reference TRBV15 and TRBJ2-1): DAMVIQNPRYQVTQFGKPVTLSCSQTLNHNVMYWYQQKSSQAPKLLFHYYDKDFNNEADTPDNFQSRRPNTSFCFLDIRSPGLGDTAMYLCATSRGGERGAQSSYNERFFGPGTRLTVL.